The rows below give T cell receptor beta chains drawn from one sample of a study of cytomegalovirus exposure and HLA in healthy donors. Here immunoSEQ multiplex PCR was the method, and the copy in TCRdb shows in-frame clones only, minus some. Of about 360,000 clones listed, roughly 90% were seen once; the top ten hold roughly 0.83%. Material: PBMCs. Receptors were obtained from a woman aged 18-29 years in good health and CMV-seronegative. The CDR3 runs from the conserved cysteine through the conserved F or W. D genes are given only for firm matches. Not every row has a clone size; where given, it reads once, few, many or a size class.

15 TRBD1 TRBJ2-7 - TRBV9 TGTGCCAGCAGCGTAGGGCAGACAGGGTCAGACGAGCAGTACTTC CASSVGQTGSDEQYF
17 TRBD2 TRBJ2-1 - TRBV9 TGTGCCAGCAGCGTAGCTACTAGCGGGATCTCCTACAATGAGCAGTTCTTC CASSVATSGISYNEQFF
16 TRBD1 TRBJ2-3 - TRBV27 TGTGCCAGCAGTTACCGGGACAGGGGGAGCACAGATACGCAGTATTTT CASSYRDRGSTDTQYF
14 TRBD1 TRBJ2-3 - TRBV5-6 TGTGCCAGCAGCTCCGGGACAGGGCGGCTTAGGGAGTATTTT CASSSGTGRLREYF
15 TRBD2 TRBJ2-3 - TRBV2 TGTGCCAGCAGTGAAATCCTAGCGGGAGCGGATACGCAGTATTTT CASSEILAGADTQYF
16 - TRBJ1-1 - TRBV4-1 TGCGCCAGCAGCCAACTGGGAGGGGGATATTACACTGAAGCTTTCTTT CASSQLGGGYYTEAFF
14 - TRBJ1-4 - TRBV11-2 TGTGCCAGCAGCCCCCGCCGGGGTGGTGAAAAACTGTTTTTT CASSPRRGGEKLFF
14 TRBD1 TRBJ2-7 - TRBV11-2 TGTGCCAGCAAATACAGGGGACGTCCCTACGAGCAGTACTTC CASKYRGRPYEQYF
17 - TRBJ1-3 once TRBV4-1 TGCGCCAGCAGCCTCCAATCCGGGTTGGGCTCTGGAAACACCATATATTTT CASSLQSGLGSGNTIYF
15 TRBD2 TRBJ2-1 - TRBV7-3 TGTGCCAGCAGTATTCTAGCGGGAGTATACAATGAGCAGTTCTTC CASSILAGVYNEQFF
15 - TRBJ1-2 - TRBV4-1 TGCGCCAGCAGCCCAGAGCCGGAGGGGTATTATGGCTACACCTTC CASSPEPEGYYGYTF
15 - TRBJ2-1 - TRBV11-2 TGTGCCAGCAGCTTAGCGGGGGGCTCTTACAATGAGCAGTTCTTC CASSLAGGSYNEQFF
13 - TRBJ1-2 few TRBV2 TGTGCCAGCAGGGCAGATTCCAACTATGGCTACACCTTC CASRADSNYGYTF
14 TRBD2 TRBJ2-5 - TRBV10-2 TGCGCCAGCAGTGACCTAGCGGCCCAAGAGACCCAGTACTTC CASSDLAAQETQYF
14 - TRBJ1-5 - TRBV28 TGTGCCAGCAGTCTCGCACAGGGCCGGCAGCCCCAGCATTTT CASSLAQGRQPQHF
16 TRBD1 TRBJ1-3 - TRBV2 TGTGCCAGCAGGGAAGGGACAGGGGTGTCGGGAAACACCATATATTTT CASREGTGVSGNTIYF
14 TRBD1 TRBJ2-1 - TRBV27 TGTGCCAGCAATCCAGGGGGCTCATACAATGAGCAGTTCTTC CASNPGGSYNEQFF
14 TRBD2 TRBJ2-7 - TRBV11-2 TGTGCCAGCAGCTCCCAGCGGGGTGTATACGAGCAGTACTTC CASSSQRGVYEQYF
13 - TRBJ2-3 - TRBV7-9 TGTGCCAGCAGCTTCTTAAGCACAGATACGCAGTATTTT CASSFLSTDTQYF
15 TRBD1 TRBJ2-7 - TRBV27 TGTGCCAGCAGTTTGACAGGGTCGGGAAACTACGAGCAGTACTTC CASSLTGSGNYEQYF
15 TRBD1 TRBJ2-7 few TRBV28 TGTGCCAGCAGGGCCCCGGGACAGGGCTTTCACGAGCAGTACTTC CASRAPGQGFHEQYF
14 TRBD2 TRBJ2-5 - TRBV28 TGTGCCACCGTAAGCGGGATGGGGATTGAGACCCAGTACTTC CATVSGMGIETQYF
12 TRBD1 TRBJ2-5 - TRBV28 TGTGCCAGCAGTTTGACAGGGGAGACCCAGTACTTC CASSLTGETQYF
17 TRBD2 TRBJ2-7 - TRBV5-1 TGCGCCAGCAGCTTGGTTCTAGCGGGCCCCACCACGGGCGAGCAGTACTTC CASSLVLAGPTTGEQYF
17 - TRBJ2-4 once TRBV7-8 TGTGCCAGCAGCTTAAGTCCAGGGGTGACGGCCAAAAACATTCAGTACTTC CASSLSPGVTAKNIQYF
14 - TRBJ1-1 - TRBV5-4 TGTGCCAGCAGTCCCCGGGGTCCGACCACTGAAGCTTTCTTT CASSPRGPTTEAFF
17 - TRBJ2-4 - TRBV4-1 TGCGCCAGCAGCCAAGGGGAGCTATCTGGGGCCAAAAACATTCAGTACTTC CASSQGELSGAKNIQYF
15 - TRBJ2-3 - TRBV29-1 TGCAGCACCTGGAACGGGGTGACTAGCACAGATACGCAGTATTTT CSTWNGVTSTDTQYF
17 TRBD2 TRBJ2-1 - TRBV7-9 TGTGCCAGCAGCCAACCAACTAGCGGGGGGGCTTTAGATGAGCAGTTCTTC CASSQPTSGGALDEQFF
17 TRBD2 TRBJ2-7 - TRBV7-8 TGTGCCAGCAGCTTAATAGGGACTAGCGGGAGTGCCGGCGAGCAGTACTTC CASSLIGTSGSAGEQYF
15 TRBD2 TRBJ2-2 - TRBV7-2 TGTGCCAGCAGCTTAACTAGCGGGAACACCGGGGAGCTGTTTTTT CASSLTSGNTGELFF
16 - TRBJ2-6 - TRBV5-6 TGTGCCAGCAGCGGGTGGGGCCTCTCTGGGGCCAACGTCCTGACTTTC CASSGWGLSGANVLTF
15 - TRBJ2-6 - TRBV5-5 TGTGCCAGCAGCTTGGGAGGGAATGGGGCCAACGTCCTGACTTTC CASSLGGNGANVLTF
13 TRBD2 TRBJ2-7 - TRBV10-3 TGTGCCATCAGCCTGACTAGCGGGAGCGAGCAGTACTTC CAISLTSGSEQYF
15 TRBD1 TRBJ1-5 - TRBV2 TGTGCCAGCAGTGCGGTTCTACAGGGGAATCAGCCCCAGCATTTT CASSAVLQGNQPQHF
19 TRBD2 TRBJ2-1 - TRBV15 TGTGCCACCAGCAGAGATCGGGGGACTAGCGCCCGCGTAGAGAATGAGCAGTTCTTC CATSRDRGTSARVENEQFF
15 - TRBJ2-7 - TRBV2 TGTGCCAGCAGTGAAGCGCTACAGGCCTCCTACGAGCAGTACTTC CASSEALQASYEQYF
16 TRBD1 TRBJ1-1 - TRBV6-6 TGTGCCAGCAGTTACCCGACAGGGGACGGGAACACTGAAGCTTTCTTT CASSYPTGDGNTEAFF
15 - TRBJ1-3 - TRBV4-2 TGTGCCAGCAGCCAAGACGGGGGTGCCGGAAACACCATATATTTT CASSQDGGAGNTIYF
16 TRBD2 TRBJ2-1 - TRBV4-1 TGCGCCAGCAGCCAAGATCTAGCGGGAGTGGACAATGAGCAGTTCTTC CASSQDLAGVDNEQFF
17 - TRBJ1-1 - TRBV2 TGTGCCAGCAGTGAAGGAGGGGGATACTATCTCAACACTGAAGCTTTCTTT CASSEGGGYYLNTEAFF
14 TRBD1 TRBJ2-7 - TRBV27 TGTGCCAGCAGCCTGACAGGGTATGGCTACGAGCAGTACTTC CASSLTGYGYEQYF
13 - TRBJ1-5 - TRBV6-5 TGTGCCAGCGGGGCAGCTAGCAATCAGCCCCAGCATTTT CASGAASNQPQHF
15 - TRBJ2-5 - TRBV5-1 TGCGCCAGCAGCTTGGCCAAGGGGTCGGTTGAGACCCAGTACTTC CASSLAKGSVETQYF
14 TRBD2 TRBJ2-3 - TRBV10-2 TGCGCCAGCGGACTAGCGGGAGAATTTGGTACGCAGTATTTT CASGLAGEFGTQYF